This entry is about one T cell receptor beta chain. The antigen remains unidentified. Per germline, CDR1 MNHEY and CDR2 SVGAGI. The germline V and J ends were trimmed by 4 bases and 8 bases, with 6 bases remaining between them. This CDR3 region has 11 residues. An Oncomine TCR Beta short-read assay was used to sequence the DNA from cultured CD4+ T cells. TCRdb redid the calling of the PCR reads with MiXCR, one entry per CDR3 protein. The table lists 5,500 to 8,500 distinct CDR3 sequences, approximately 50% of them singletons, with about 35% in the top ten. This record comes from a study of vaccination and CD4 T cells after COVID-19. Treatment noted: 10-day PBMC culture with coronavirus spike peptide pools or control peptides (ViraFEST assay). Unexposed donor CD4+ T cells predated the COVID-19 pandemic, collected 2011-2018.

The receptor's source is a human donor in good health. The V call is TRBV6-5, the J call TRBJ1-5; D unclear. Sequencing was done on a sample of CD4+ T cells from blood, cultured in vitro. The CDR3 protein is CASSSGKPQHF. CDR3 nucleotide sequence: TGTGCCAGCAGTTCCGGGAAGCCCCAGCATTTT.